This T cell receptor (beta chain) comes out of a study of T-cell reconstitution after alpha-beta-depleted transplantation in children. CDR3 length: 14 amino acids. J lost 4 bases, V lost 3 bases, and 5 bases had no gene match. CDR1 and CDR2 (germline): KGHSH, LQKENI. The authors prepared the TCRbeta library with unique molecular identifiers. TCRdb processed the PCR reads anew with MiXCR; each CDR3 protein has one entry. The table has around 800,000 distinct CDR3 sequences, approximately 15% seen once. This chain joins TRBV18 and TRBJ1-1; 7 bases line up with TRBD1. The starting material was PBMCs, mostly from graft donor cells, obtained 360 days after TCRalphabeta/CD19-depleted stem cell transplant. The sequence was collected from a male patient younger than 18 who had a stem cell transplant for acute lymphoblastic leukemia, so the T cells may come from the graft donor. The CDR3 region is CASSPDRDVTEAFF. The CDR3 DNA is TGTGCCAGCTCACCTGACAGGGACGTCACTGAAGCTTTCTTT. Full variable domain (remainder filled in from reference TRBV18 and TRBJ1-1): NAGVMQNPRHLVRRRGQEARLRCSPMKGHSHVYWYRQLPEEGLKFMVYLQKENIIDESGMPKERFSAEFPKEGPSILRIQQVVRGDSAAYFCASSPDRDVTEAFFGQGTRLTVV.